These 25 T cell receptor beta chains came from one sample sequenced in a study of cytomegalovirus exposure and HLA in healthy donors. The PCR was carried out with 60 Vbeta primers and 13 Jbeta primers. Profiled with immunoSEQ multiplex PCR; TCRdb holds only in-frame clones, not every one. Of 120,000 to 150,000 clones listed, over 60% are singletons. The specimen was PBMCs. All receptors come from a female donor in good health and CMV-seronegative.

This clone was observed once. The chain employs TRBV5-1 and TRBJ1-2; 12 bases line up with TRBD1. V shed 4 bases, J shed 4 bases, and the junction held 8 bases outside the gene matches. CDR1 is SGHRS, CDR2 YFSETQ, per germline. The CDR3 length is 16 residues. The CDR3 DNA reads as TGCGCCAGCAGCGAGGGACAGGGGGCGCGTGGCTATGGCTACACCTTC. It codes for CASSEGQGARGYGYTF. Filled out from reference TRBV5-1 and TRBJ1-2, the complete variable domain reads KAGVTQTPRYLIKTRGQQVTLSCSPISGHRSVSWYQQTPGQGLQFLFEYFSETQRNKGNFPGRFSGRQFSNSRSEMNVSTLELGDSALYLCASSEGQGARGYGYTFGSGTRLTVV.

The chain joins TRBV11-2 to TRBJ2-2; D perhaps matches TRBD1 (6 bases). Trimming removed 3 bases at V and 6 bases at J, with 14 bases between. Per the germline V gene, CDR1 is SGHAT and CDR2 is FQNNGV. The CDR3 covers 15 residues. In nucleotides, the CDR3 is TGTGCCAGCAGCTTTCTAACACAGGGCCCCGGGGAGCTGTTTTTT. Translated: CASSFLTQGPGELFF.

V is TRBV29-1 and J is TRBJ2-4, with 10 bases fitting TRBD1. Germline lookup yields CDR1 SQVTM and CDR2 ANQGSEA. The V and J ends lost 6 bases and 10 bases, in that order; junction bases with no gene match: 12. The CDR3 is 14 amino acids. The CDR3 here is CSVFGSGQGIIQYF. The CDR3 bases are TGCAGCGTGTTCGGTTCGGGACAGGGGATTATTCAGTACTTC.

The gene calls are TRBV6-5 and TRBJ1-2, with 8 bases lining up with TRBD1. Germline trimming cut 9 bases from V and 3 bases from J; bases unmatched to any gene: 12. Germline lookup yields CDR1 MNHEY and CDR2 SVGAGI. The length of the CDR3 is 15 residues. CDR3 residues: CASRESDREDYGYTF. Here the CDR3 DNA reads TGTGCCAGTAGAGAATCGGACAGGGAGGACTATGGCTACACCTTC.

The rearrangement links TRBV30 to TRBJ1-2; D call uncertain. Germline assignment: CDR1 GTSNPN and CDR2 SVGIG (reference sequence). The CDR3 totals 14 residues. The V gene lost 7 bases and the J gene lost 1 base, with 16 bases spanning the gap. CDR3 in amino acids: CAYGPRGYNYGYTF. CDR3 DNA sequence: TGTGCCTACGGCCCTCGGGGTTATAACTATGGCTACACCTTC.

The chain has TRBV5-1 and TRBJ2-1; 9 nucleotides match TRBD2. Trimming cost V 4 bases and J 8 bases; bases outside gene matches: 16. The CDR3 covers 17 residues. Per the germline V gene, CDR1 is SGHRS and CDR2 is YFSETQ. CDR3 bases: TGCGCCAGCAGCGAATTAACCGGGACTAGCCGTATCTATGAGCAGTTCTTC. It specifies CASSELTGTSRIYEQFF.

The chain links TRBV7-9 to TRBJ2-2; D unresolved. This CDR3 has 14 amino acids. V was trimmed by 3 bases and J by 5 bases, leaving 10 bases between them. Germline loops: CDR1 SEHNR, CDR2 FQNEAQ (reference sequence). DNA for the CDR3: TGTGCCAGCAGCTTTACCGGGTGGACCGGGGAGCTGTTTTTT. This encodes CASSFTGWTGELFF.

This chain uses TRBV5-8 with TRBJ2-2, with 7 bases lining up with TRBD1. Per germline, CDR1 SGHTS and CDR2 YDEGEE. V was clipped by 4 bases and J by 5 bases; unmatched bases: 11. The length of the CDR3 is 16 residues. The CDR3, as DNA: TGTGCCAGCAGCCTAGGGACAGTGAAACCTACCGGGGAGCTGTTTTTT. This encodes CASSLGTVKPTGELFF.

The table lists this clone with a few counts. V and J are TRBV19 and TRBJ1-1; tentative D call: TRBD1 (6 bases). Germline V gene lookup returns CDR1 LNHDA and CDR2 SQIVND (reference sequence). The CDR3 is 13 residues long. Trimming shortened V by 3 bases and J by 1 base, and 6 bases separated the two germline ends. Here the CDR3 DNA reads TGTGCCAGTAGTATGGGACAGAACACTGAAGCTTTCTTT. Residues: CASSMGQNTEAFF.

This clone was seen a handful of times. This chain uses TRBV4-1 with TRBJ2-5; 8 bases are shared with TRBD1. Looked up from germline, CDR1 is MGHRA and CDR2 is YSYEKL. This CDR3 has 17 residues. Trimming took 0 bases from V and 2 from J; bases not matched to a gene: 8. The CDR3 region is CASSQDYDRGDQETQYF. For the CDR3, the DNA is TGCGCCAGCAGCCAAGATTATGACAGGGGAGATCAAGAGACCCAGTACTTC.

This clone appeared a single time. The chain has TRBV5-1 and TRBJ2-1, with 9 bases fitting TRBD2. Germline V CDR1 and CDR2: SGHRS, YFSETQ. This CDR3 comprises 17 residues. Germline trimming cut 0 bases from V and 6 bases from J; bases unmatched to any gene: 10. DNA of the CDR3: TGCGCCAGCAGCTTGGTTGCGGGGGGGCCGAAGGTCAATGAGCAGTTCTTC. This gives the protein CASSLVAGGPKVNEQFF.

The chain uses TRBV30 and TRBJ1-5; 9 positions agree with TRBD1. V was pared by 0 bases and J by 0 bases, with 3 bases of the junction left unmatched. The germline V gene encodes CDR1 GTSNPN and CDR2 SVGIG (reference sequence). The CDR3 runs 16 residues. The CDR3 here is CAWSVPTGGSNQPQHF. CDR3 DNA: TGTGCCTGGAGTGTCCCGACAGGGGGTAGCAATCAGCCCCAGCATTTT.

In nucleotides, the CDR3 is TGTGCCAGCTCCCGGGACTACTCCGCAGATACGCAGTATTTT. Translated, it gives CASSRDYSADTQYF. This chain joins TRBV19 and TRBJ2-3, with TRBD2 identical over 7 bases. V dropped 9 bases and J dropped 4; count of bases not matched to a gene: 10. This CDR3 is 14 amino acids long. Looked up from germline, CDR1 is LNHDA and CDR2 is SQIVND (reference sequence).

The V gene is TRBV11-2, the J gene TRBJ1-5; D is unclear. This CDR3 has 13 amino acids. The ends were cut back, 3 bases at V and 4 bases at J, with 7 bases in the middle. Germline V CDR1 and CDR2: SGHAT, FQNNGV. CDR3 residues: CASSFHQNQPQHF. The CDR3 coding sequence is TGTGCCAGCAGCTTTCATCAGAATCAGCCCCAGCATTTT.

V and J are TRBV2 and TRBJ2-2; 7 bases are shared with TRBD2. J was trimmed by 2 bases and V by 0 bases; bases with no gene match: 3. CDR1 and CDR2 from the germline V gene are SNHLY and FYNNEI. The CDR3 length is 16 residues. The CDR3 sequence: CASSEAGGSNTGELFF. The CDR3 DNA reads TGTGCCAGCAGTGAAGCGGGGGGGTCCAACACCGGGGAGCTGTTTTTT.

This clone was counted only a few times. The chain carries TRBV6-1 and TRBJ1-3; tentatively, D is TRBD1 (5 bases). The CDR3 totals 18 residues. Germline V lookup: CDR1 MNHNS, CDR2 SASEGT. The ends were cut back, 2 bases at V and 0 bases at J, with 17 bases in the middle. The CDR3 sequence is CASSELGADSSSGNTIYF. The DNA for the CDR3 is TGTGCCAGCAGTGAACTTGGGGCAGACTCTAGCTCTGGAAACACCATATATTTT.

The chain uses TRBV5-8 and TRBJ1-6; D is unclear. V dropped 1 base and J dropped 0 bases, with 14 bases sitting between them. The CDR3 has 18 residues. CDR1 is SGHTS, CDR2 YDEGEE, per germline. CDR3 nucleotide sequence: TGTGCCAGCAGCTTGATCTTAGTCGGTAGCTCCTATAATTCACCCCTCCACTTT. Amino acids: CASSLILVGSSYNSPLHF.

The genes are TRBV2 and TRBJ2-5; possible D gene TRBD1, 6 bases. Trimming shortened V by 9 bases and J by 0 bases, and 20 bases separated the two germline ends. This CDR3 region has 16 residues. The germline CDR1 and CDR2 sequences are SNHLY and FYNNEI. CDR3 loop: CASKLGTPRNQETQYF. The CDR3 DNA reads TGTGCCAGTAAGCTTGGGACACCCCGGAACCAAGAGACCCAGTACTTC.

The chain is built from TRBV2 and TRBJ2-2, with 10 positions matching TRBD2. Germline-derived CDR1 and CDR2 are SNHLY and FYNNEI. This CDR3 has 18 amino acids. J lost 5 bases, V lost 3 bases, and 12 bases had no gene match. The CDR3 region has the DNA TGTGCCAGCAGTGAGTTGGCTAGCGGGAGTCGTTTTACCGGGGAGCTGTTTTTT. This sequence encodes CASSELASGSRFTGELFF.

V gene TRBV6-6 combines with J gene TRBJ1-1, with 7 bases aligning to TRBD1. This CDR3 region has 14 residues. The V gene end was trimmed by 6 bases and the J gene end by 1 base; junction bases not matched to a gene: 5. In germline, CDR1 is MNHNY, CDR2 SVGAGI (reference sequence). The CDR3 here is CASRQGQPNTEAFF. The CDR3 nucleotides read TGTGCCAGCAGGCAGGGACAGCCGAACACTGAAGCTTTCTTT.

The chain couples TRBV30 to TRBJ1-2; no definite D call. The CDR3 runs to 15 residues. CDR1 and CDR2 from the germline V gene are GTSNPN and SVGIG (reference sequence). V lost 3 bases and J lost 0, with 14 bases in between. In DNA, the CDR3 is TGTGCCTGGAGGGCGGCACTGTTTGCTAACTATGGCTACACCTTC. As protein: CAWRAALFANYGYTF.

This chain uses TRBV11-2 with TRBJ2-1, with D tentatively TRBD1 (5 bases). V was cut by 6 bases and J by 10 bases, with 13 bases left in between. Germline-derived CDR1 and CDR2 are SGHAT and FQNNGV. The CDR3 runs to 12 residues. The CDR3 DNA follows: TGTGCCAGCAGACCTGACAGCCCAGAGCAGTTCTTC. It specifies CASRPDSPEQFF.

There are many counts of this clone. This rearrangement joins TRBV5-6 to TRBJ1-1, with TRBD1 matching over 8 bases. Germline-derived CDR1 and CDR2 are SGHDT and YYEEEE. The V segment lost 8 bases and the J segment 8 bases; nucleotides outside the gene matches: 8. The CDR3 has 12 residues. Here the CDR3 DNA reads TGTGCCAGTTCAAACCGGGACAGGGAAGCTTTCTTT. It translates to CASSNRDREAFF.

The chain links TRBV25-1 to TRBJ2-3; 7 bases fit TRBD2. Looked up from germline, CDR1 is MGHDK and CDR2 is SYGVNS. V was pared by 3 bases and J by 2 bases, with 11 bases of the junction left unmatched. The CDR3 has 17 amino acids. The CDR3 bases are TGTGCCAGCAGTGAGCCAGGGCGCGGGAGCATCACAGATACGCAGTATTTT. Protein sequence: CASSEPGRGSITDTQYF.

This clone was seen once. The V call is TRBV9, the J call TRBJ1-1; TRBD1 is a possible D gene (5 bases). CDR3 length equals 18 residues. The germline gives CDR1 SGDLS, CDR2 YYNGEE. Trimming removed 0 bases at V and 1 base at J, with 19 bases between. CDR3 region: CASSVGGSSTAPNTEAFF. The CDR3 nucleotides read TGTGCCAGCAGCGTAGGAGGATCCTCGACAGCTCCGAACACTGAAGCTTTCTTT.